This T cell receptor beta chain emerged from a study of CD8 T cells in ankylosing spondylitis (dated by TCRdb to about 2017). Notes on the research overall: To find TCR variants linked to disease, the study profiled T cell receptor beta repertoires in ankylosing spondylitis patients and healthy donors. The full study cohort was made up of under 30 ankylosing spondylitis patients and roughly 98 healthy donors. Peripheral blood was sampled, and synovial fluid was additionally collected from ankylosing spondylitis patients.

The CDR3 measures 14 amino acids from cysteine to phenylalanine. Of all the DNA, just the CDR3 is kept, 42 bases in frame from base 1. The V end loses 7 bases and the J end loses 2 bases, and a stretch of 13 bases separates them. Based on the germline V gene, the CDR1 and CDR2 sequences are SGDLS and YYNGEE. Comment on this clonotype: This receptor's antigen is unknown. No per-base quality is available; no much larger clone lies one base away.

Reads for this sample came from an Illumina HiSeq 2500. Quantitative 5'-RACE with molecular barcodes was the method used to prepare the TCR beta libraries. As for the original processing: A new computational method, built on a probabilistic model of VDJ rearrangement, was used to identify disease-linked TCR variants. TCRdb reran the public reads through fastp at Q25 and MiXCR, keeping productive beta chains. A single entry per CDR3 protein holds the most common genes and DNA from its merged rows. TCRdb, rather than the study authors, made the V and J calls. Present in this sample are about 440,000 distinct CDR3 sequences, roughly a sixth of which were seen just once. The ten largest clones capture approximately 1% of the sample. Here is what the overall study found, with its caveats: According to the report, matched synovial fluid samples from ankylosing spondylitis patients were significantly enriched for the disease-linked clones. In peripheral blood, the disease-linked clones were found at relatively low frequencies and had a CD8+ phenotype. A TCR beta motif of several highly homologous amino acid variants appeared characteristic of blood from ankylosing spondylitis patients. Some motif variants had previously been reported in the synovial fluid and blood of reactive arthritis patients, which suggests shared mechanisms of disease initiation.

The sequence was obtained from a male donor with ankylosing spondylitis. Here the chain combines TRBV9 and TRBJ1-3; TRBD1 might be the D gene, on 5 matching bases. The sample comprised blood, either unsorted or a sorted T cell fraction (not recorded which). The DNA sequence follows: TGTGCCAGCGCAGCCTCAGGGACTGGAAACACCATATATTTT. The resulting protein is CASAASGTGNTIYF.